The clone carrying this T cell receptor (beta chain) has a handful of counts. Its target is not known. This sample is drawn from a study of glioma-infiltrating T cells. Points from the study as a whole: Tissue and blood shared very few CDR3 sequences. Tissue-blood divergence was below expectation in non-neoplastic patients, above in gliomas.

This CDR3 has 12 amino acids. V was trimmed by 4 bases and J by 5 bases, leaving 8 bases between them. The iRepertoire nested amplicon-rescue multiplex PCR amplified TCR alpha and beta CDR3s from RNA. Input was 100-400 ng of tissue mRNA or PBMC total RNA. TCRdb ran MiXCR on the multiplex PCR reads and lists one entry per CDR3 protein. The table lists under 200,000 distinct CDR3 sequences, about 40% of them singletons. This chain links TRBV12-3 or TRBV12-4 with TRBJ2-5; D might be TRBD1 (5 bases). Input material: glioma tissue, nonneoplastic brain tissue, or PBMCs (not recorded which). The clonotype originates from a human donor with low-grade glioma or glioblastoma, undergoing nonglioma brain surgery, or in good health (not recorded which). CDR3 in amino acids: CASSSYRETQYF. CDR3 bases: TGTGCCAGCAGTTCCTACAGGGAGACCCAGTACTTC.